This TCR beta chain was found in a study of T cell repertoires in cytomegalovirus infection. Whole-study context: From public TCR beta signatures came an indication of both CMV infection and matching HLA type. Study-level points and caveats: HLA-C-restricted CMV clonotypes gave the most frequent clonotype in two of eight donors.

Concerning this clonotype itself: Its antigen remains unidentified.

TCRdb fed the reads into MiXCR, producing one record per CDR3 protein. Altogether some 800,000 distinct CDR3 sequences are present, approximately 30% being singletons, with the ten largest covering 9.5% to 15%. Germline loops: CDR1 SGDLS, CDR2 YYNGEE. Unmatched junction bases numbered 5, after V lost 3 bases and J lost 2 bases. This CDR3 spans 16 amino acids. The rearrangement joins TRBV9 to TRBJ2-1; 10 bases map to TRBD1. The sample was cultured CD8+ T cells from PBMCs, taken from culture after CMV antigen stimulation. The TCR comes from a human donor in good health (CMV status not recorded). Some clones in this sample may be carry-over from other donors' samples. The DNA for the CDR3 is TGTGCCAGCAGCGCCGCCGGGACAGGGGCCTACAATGAGCAGTTCTTC. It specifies CASSAAGTGAYNEQFF.